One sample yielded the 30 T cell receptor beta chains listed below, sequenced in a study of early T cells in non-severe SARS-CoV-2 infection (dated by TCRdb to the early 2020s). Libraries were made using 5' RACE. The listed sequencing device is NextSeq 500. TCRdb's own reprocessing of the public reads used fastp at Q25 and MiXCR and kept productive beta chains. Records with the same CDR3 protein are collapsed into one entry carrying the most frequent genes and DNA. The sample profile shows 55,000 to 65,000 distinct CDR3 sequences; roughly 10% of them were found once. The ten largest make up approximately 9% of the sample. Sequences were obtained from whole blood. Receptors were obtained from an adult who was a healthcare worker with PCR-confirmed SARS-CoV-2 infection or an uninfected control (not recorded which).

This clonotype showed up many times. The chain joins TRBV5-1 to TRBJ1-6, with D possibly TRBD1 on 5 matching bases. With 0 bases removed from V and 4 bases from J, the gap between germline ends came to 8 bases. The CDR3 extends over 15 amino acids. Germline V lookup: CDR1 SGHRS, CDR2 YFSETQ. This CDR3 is CASSLGQSYNSPLHF. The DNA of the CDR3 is TGCGCCAGCAGCTTGGGACAGTCTTATAATTCACCCCTCCACTTT.

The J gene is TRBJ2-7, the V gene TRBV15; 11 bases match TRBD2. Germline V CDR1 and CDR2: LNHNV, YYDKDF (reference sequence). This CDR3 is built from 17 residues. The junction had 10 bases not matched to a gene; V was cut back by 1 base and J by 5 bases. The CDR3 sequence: CATSRVPGLAVGDEQYF. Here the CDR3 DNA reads TGTGCCACCAGCAGAGTACCGGGACTAGCGGTCGGGGACGAGCAGTACTTC.

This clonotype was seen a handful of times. CDR3 amino acids: CASSFIGTAQETQYF. In nucleotides, the CDR3 is TGTGCCAGCAGCTTCATTGGCACTGCCCAAGAGACCCAGTACTTC. J is TRBJ2-5 and V is TRBV11-2; D remains ambiguous. Trimming took off 3 bases at V and 1 base at J, with 12 bases between the two ends. This CDR3 contains 15 residues. Germline V gene sequence: CDR1 SGHAT, CDR2 FQNNGV.

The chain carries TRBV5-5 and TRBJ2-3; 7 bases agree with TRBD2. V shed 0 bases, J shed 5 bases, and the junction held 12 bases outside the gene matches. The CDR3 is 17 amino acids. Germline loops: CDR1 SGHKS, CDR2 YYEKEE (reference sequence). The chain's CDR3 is CASSLAIGGSGGDTQYF. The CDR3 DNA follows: TGTGCCAGCAGCTTGGCCATTGGCGGGAGTGGGGGAGATACGCAGTATTTT.

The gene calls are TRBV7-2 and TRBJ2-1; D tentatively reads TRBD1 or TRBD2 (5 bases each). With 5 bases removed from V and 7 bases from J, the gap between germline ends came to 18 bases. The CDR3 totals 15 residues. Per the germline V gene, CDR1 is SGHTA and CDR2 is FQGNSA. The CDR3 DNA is TGTGCCAGCAGCCCGCCTGGGACGGCTGGAAATGAGCAGTTCTTC. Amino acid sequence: CASSPPGTAGNEQFF.

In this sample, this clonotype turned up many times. For the CDR3, the DNA is TGTGCCAGCAGAGACCACACCAACCAGCCCCAGCATTTT. Translated: CASRDHTNQPQHF. V gene TRBV6-2 or TRBV6-3 combines with J gene TRBJ1-5; D gene ambiguous. Trimming removed 6 bases at V and 7 bases at J, with 13 bases between. The CDR3 is made up of 13 amino acids. The germline CDR1 and CDR2 sequences are MNHEY and SVGEGT.

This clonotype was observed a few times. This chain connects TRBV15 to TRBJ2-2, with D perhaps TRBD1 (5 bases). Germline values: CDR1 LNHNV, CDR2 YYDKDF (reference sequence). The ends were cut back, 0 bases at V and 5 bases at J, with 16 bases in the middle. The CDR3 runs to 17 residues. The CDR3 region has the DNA TGTGCCACCAGCAGAGAGATTAGCACAGGTGGTACCGGGGAGCTGTTTTTT. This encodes CATSREISTGGTGELFF.

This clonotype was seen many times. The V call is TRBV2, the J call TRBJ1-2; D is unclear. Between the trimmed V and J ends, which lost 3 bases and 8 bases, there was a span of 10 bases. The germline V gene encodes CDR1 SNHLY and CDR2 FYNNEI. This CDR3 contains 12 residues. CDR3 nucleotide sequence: TGTGCCAGCAGTGATTACTATGGGGGCTACACCTTC. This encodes CASSDYYGGYTF.

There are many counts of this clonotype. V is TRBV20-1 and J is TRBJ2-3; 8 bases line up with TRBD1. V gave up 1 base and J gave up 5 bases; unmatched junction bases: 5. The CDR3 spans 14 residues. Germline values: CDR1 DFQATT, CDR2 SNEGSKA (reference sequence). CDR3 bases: TGCAGTGCTAGAGTGGGGACAGGCGGAGATACGCAGTATTTT. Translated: CSARVGTGGDTQYF.

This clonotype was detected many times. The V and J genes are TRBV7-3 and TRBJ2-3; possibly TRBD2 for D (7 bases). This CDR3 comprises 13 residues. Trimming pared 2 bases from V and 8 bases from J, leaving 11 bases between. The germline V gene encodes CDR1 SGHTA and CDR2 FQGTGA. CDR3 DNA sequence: TGTGCCAGCAGCTTACAGGGGAGGGCTACGCAGTATTTT. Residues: CASSLQGRATQYF.

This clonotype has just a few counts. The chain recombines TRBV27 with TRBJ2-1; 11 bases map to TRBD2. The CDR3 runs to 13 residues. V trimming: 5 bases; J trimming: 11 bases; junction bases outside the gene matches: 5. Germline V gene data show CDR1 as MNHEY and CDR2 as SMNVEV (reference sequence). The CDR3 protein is CASSPGTSGKQFF. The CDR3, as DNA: TGTGCCAGCAGTCCCGGGACTAGCGGTAAGCAGTTCTTC.

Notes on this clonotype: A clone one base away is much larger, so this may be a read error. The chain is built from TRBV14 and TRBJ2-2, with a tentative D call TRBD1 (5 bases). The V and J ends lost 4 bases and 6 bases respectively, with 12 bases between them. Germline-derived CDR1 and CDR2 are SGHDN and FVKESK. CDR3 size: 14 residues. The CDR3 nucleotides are TGTGCCAGCAGCCGATTCAGGGTGGCCGGGGAGCTGTTTTTT. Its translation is CASSRFRVAGELFF.

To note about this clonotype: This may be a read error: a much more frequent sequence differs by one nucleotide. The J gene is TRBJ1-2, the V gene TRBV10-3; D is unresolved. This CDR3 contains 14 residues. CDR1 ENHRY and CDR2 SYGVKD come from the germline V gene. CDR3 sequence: CAISESGQAYGHTF. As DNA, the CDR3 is TGTGCCATCAGTGAGTCAGGGCAGGCCTATGGCCACACCTTC.

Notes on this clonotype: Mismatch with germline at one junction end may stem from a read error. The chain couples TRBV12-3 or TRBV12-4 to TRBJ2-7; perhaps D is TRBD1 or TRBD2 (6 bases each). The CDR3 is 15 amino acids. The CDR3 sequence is CASSLVGGISHEQYF. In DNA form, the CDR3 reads TGTGCCAGCAGTTTAGTGGGGGGCATCTCCCACGAGCAGTACTTC.

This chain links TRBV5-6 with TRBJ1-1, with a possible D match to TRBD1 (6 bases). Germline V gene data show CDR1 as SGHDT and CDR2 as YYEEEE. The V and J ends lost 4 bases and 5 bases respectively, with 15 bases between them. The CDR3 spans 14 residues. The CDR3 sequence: CASSTYRDGTEAFF. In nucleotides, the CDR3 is TGTGCCAGCAGCACGTACAGGGACGGGACTGAAGCTTTCTTT.

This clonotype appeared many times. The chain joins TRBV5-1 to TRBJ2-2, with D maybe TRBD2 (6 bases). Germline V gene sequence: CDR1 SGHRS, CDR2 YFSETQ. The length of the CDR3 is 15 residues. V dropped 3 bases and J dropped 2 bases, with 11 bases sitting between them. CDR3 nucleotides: TGCGCCAGCAGCTCGATAGCGGACAACACCGGGGAGCTGTTTTTT. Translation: CASSSIADNTGELFF. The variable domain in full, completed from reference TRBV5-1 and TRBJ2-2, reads KAGVTQTPRYLIKTRGQQVTLSCSPISGHRSVSWYQQTPGQGLQFLFEYFSETQRNKGNFPGRFSGRQFSNSRSEMNVSTLELGDSALYLCASSSIADNTGELFFGEGSRLTVL.

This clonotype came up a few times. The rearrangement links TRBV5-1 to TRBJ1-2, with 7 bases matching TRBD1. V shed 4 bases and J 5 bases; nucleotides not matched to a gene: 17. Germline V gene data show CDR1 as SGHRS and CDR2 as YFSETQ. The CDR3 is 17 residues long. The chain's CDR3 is CASSLGAETGKWYGYTF. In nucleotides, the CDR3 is TGCGCCAGCAGCCTGGGGGCCGAGACAGGGAAGTGGTATGGCTACACCTTC.

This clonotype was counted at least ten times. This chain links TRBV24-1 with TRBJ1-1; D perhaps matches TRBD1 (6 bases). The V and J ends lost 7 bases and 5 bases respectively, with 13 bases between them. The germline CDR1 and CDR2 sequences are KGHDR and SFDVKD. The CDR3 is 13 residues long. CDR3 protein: CATSIQGGTEAFF. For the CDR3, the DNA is TGTGCCACCAGCATACAGGGAGGGACTGAAGCTTTCTTT.

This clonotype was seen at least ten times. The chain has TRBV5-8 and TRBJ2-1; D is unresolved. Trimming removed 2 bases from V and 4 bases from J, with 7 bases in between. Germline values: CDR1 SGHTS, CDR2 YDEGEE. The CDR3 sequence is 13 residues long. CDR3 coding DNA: TGTGCCAGCAGCTTTTTCCCATACAATGAGCAGTTCTTC. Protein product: CASSFFPYNEQFF.

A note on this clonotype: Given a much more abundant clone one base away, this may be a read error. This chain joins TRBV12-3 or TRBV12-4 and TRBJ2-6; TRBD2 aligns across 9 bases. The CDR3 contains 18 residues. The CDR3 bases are TGTGCCGGCAGACCCCTGGGCGGGAGGGCCCCTGGGGCCAACGTCCTGACTTTC. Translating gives CAGRPLGGRAPGANVLTF.

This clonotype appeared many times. Here the CDR3 DNA reads TGCGCCAGCAGCCAAGGCTTCGGCGGCTACGAGCAGTACTTC. Translated, it gives CASSQGFGGYEQYF. The V call is TRBV4-1, the J call TRBJ2-7; D uncertain. In germline, CDR1 is MGHRA, CDR2 YSYEKL. Trimming cost V 1 base and J 3 bases, with 10 bases left between them. This CDR3 contains 14 residues.

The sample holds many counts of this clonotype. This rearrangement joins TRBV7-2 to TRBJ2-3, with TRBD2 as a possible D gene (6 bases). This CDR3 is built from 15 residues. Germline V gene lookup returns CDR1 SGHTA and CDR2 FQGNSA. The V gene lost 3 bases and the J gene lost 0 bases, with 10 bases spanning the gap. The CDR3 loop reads CASSLGGFSTDTQYF. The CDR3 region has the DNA TGTGCCAGCAGCTTGGGAGGCTTTAGCACAGATACGCAGTATTTT.

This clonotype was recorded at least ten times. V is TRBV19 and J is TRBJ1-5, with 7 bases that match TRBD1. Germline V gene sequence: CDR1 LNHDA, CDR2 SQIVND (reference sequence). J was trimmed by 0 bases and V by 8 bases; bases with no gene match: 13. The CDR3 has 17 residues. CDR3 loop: CASSGTELFVSNQPQHF. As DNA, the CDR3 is TGTGCCAGTTCCGGGACAGAACTCTTCGTTAGCAATCAGCCCCAGCATTTT.

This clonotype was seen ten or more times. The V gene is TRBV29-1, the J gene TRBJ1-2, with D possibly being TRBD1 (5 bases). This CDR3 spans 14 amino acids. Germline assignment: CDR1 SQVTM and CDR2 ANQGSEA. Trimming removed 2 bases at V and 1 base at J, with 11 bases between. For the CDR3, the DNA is TGCAGCGTTGAACAGGGTGGGGGTAACTATGGCTACACCTTC. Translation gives CSVEQGGGNYGYTF.

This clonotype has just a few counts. The CDR3 bases are TGTGCCAGCAGCCCACGACAGGGGGCGGCTGGAAACACCATATATTTT. Translating gives CASSPRQGAAGNTIYF. This sequence joins TRBV7-9 and TRBJ1-3; 10 bases are shared with TRBD1. The germline V gene encodes CDR1 SEHNR and CDR2 FQNEAQ (reference sequence). The CDR3 spans 16 residues. V gave up 5 bases and J gave up 2 bases; unmatched junction bases: 6.

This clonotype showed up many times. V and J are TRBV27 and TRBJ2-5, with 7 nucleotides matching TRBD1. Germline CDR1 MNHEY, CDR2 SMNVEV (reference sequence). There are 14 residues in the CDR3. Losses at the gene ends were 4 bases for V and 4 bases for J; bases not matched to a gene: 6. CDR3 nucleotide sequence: TGTGCCAGCAGTTCAGGGACAGTCCCAGAGACCCAGTACTTC. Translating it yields CASSSGTVPETQYF.

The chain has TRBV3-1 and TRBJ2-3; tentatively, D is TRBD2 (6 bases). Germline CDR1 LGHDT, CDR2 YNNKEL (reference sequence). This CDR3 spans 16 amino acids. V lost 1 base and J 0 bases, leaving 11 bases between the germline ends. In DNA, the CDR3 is TGTGCCAGCAGCCAAGGTTTCGGGACTAGCACAGATACGCAGTATTTT. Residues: CASSQGFGTSTDTQYF.

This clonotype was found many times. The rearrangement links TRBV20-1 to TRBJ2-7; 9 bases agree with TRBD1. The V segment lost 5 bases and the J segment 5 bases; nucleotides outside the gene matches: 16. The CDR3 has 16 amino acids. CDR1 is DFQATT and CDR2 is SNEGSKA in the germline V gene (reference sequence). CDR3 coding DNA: TGCAGTGCTGCCAGAGGCGGAACGGGACAGGGCCACGAGCAGTACTTC. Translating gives CSAARGGTGQGHEQYF.

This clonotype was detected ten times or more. The DNA for the CDR3 is TGTGCCAGCAGGGGGGACAGGGGTAACGAGCAGTACTTC. Residues: CASRGDRGNEQYF. The gene calls are TRBV6-1 and TRBJ2-7; 10 nucleotides agree with TRBD1. Trimming at V came to 6 bases and at J to 5 bases, leaving 4 bases not matched to a gene. CDR1 is MNHNS and CDR2 is SASEGT in the germline V gene. The CDR3 is 13 amino acids.

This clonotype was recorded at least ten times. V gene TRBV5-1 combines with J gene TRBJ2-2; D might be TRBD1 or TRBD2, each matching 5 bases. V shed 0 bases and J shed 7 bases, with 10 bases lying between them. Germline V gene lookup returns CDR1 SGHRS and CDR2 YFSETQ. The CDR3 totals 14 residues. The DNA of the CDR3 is TGCGCCAGCAGCTTGGAAGGGGACGGCGGGGAGCTGTTTTTT. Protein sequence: CASSLEGDGGELFF.